This T cell receptor beta chain derives from a study of control samples from healthy donors and cancer patients. This table comes from immunoSEQ multiplex PCR, and its TCRdb copy is limited to in-frame clones, with some not included. The data hold 55,000 to 80,000 clones, with around nine tenths observed a single time. CDR3 length: 13 amino acids. Trimming removed 3 bases from V and 3 bases from J; junction bases left unmatched: 3. Germline CDR1 SGDLS, CDR2 YYNGEE. The TCR originated in a man aged 55 to 70 with colorectal cancer. The chain is built from TRBV9 and TRBJ2-7, with 7 bases aligning to TRBD1. The sequenced sample was PBMCs. The CDR3 reads CASSAGQNYEQYF. The CDR3 nucleotides read TGTGCCAGCAGCGCGGGACAGAACTACGAGCAGTACTTC.